This TCR beta chain comes out of a study of CD8 T cells in ankylosing spondylitis. General observations from the study: Seemingly characteristic of ankylosing spondylitis blood was a TCR beta motif consisting of about 8 highly homologous variants.

TCRdb ran MiXCR on the 5' RACE reads and lists one entry per CDR3 protein. Counted here are more than 500,000 distinct CDR3 sequences, roughly 5.2% occurring once; the ten biggest clones make up under 4.5%. From germline, CDR1 is MGHRA and CDR2 YSYEKL. The J segment lost 0 bases and the V segment lost 3 bases, leaving 6 bases of the junction unmatched. This CDR3 spans 16 amino acids. This clonotype was recorded at least ten times. Its target is not known. The chain combines TRBV4-1 with TRBJ1-1; TRBD1 aligns across 8 bases. Sequenced material: blood, either unsorted or a sorted T cell fraction (not recorded which). The clonotype comes from a male donor with ankylosing spondylitis. CDR3 in amino acids: CASSHHRTGMNTEAFF. The CDR3 DNA reads as TGCGCCAGCAGCCACCACCGGACAGGGATGAACACTGAAGCTTTCTTT.